The 30 T cell receptor beta chains reported below all come from one sample, sequenced in a study of blood T cell repertoires in COVID-19. TCRdb's copy holds only in-frame clones and misses some; the assay was immunoSEQ multiplex PCR. The sample consists of 15,000 to 16,000 clones, about 80% of them appearing once. Specimen: peripheral blood. These receptors all come from a man aged 65 to 85 with active or convalescent COVID-19.

The rearrangement joins TRBV6-5 to TRBJ2-5; a weak D match, TRBD1 (5 bases). CDR1 MNHEY and CDR2 SVGAGI come from the germline V gene. This CDR3 has 13 amino acids. Between the trimmed V and J ends, which lost 4 bases and 9 bases, there was a span of 15 bases. In nucleotides, the CDR3 is TGTGCCAGCAGTTCCTCCAGTGGGGCCCCCCAGTACTTC. The encoded protein is CASSSSSGAPQYF.

This sequence joins TRBV7-2 and TRBJ1-2; D remains unclear. Germline loops: CDR1 SGHTA, CDR2 FQGNSA. This CDR3 has 15 residues. V was clipped by 5 bases and J by 1 base, with 14 bases between them. CDR3 coding DNA: TGTGCCAGCAGCCCGTATCCGGGGTTTAACTATGGCTACACCTTC. Its protein is CASSPYPGFNYGYTF.

In this sample, this clone turned up once. The chain joins TRBV11-3 to TRBJ2-1; 9 nucleotides agree with TRBD2. The CDR3 is made up of 16 amino acids. The germline CDR1 and CDR2 sequences are SGHNT and YENEEA. With 3 bases clipped from V and 4 bases from J, the junction kept 7 bases outside the gene matches. The CDR3 is CASSLGAGGRYNEQFF. The CDR3, as DNA: TGTGCCAGCAGCTTGGGAGCGGGGGGACGGTACAATGAGCAGTTCTTC.

The genes are TRBV6-5 and TRBJ1-6; the match to TRBD1 covers 7 bases. Germline loops: CDR1 MNHEY, CDR2 SVGAGI. The CDR3 spans 14 residues. Trimming took 6 bases from V and 7 from J; bases not matched to a gene: 6. Here the CDR3 DNA reads TGTGCCAGCAGGGGACAGCTAGTGAATTCACCCCTCCACTTT. It specifies CASRGQLVNSPLHF.

In nucleotides, the CDR3 is TGTGCCAGCAGTCCCCTGTTTTATGAAAAACTGTTTTTT. Residues: CASSPLFYEKLFF. The chain is built from TRBV6-6 and TRBJ1-4; the D is unclear. The CDR3 extends over 13 amino acids. Trimming removed 5 bases from V and 6 bases from J, with 10 bases in between. Germline V gene sequence: CDR1 MNHNY, CDR2 SVGAGI (reference sequence).

This clone was counted a few times. This chain joins TRBV28 and TRBJ1-5; D not certain. The germline V gene encodes CDR1 MDHEN and CDR2 SYDVKM. V lost 6 bases and J lost 3, with 9 bases in between. This CDR3 spans 13 amino acids. The CDR3 DNA reads as TGTGCCAGCAGGGGGAGCTTCAATCAGCCCCAGCATTTT. Translation gives CASRGSFNQPQHF.

The V and J genes are TRBV3-1 (or the pseudogene TRBV3-2) and TRBJ2-3, with 8 positions matching TRBD1. CDR1 LGHDT and CDR2 YNNKEL come from the germline V gene (reference sequence). CDR3 size: 15 residues. The ends lost 2 bases at V and 3 bases at J; junction bases unmatched: 4. The CDR3 sequence is CASSQTGGGTDTQYF. For the CDR3, the DNA is TGTGCCAGCAGCCAAACAGGGGGTGGAACAGATACGCAGTATTTT.

This chain uses TRBV6-5 with TRBJ2-7; D possibly corresponds to TRBD2 (5 bases). Per germline, CDR1 MNHEY and CDR2 SVGAGI. Trimming cost V 2 bases and J 3 bases, with 11 bases left between them. The CDR3 has 14 amino acids. The CDR3 protein is CASSYKARGYEQYF. CDR3 DNA: TGTGCCAGCAGTTACAAGGCTCGGGGCTACGAGCAGTACTTC.

The chain recombines TRBV6-2 or TRBV6-3 with TRBJ2-6, with D tentatively TRBD2 (5 bases). This CDR3 comprises 15 residues. Trimming left V 6 bases short and J 1 base short, with 10 bases between. Germline V gene data show CDR1 as MNHEY and CDR2 as SVGEGT. DNA for the CDR3: TGTGCCAGCAGCCTTAGGGAGTCTGGGGCCAACGTCCTGACTTTC. Encoded protein: CASSLRESGANVLTF.

The chain combines TRBV30 with TRBJ1-5; D not resolved. The CDR3 covers 14 residues. The germline V gene encodes CDR1 GTSNPN and CDR2 SVGIG (reference sequence). V shed 2 bases and J shed 0 bases, with 8 bases lying between them. CDR3 DNA: TGTGCCTGGAGTACTTCGGGTAGCAATCAGCCCCAGCATTTT. Translation gives CAWSTSGSNQPQHF. Complete variable domain (other parts from reference TRBV30 and TRBJ1-5): SQTIHQWPATLVQPVGSPLSLECTVEGTSNPNLYWYRQAAGRGLQLLFYSVGIGQISSEVPQNLSASRPQDRQFILSSKKLLLSDSGFYLCAWSTSGSNQPQHFGDGTRLSIL.

V is TRBV9 and J is TRBJ1-2, with D perhaps TRBD1 (5 bases). The V gene's germline CDR1 is SGDLS and CDR2 YYNGEE. With 2 bases removed from V and 8 bases from J, the gap between germline ends came to 13 bases. The CDR3 covers 13 residues. Here the CDR3 DNA reads TGTGCCAGCAGCGTGGAGGGGATGCGGGGCTACACCTTC. This codes for CASSVEGMRGYTF.

V is TRBV5-1 and J is TRBJ2-7; TRBD2 matches at 13 bases. Germline assignment: CDR1 SGHRS and CDR2 YFSETQ. V was clipped by 3 bases and J by 3 bases; unmatched bases: 12. There are 18 residues in the CDR3. For the CDR3, the DNA is TGCGCCAGCAGCTACGCCGGGACTAGCGGGATGGGGGACTACGAGCAGTACTTC. It is translated as CASSYAGTSGMGDYEQYF. Full variable domain (missing parts from reference TRBV5-1 and TRBJ2-7): KAGVTQTPRYLIKTRGQQVTLSCSPISGHRSVSWYQQTPGQGLQFLFEYFSETQRNKGNFPGRFSGRQFSNSRSEMNVSTLELGDSALYLCASSYAGTSGMGDYEQYFGPGTRLTVT.

The table lists this clone with a count of one. The chain has TRBV10-3 and TRBJ2-7, with 7 nucleotides matching TRBD1. The CDR3 spans 13 residues. CDR1 ENHRY and CDR2 SYGVKD come from the germline V gene. Trimming took 6 bases from V and 3 from J; bases not matched to a gene: 5. The CDR3 loop is CAIRTTGVYEQYF. The DNA for the CDR3 is TGTGCCATCAGGACTACAGGGGTCTACGAGCAGTACTTC.

This chain joins TRBV7-8 and TRBJ2-3; tentatively, D is TRBD2 (6 bases). CDR1 and CDR2 (germline): SGHVS, FQNEAQ. V was trimmed by 5 bases and J by 5 bases, leaving 17 bases between them. This CDR3 is built from 15 residues. CDR3 sequence: CASSHPREMGDTQYF. Here the CDR3 DNA reads TGTGCCAGCAGCCATCCTCGGGAGATGGGAGATACGCAGTATTTT.

The chain uses TRBV7-9 and TRBJ1-5, with D perhaps matching TRBD1 (5 bases). This CDR3 is built from 16 residues. V was trimmed by 5 bases and J by 4 bases, leaving 18 bases between them. Germline assignment: CDR1 SEHNR and CDR2 FQNEAQ (reference sequence). CDR3 loop: CASSTRTGGSNQPQHF. The CDR3 region has the DNA TGTGCCAGCAGCACTAGGACCGGGGGGAGTAATCAGCCCCAGCATTTT. Filled out from reference TRBV7-9 and TRBJ1-5, the complete variable domain reads DTGVSQNPRHKITKRGQNVTFRCDPISEHNRLYWYRQTLGQGPEFLTYFQNEAQLEKSRLLSDRFSAERPKGSFSTLEIQRTEQGDSAMYLCASSTRTGGSNQPQHFGDGTRLSIL.

The chain employs TRBV5-1 and TRBJ1-1, with 7 positions matching TRBD1. The CDR3 length is 15 residues. V lost 7 bases and J lost 1; bases outside the gene matches: 10. Germline V gene lookup returns CDR1 SGHRS and CDR2 YFSETQ. In nucleotides, the CDR3 is TGCGCCAGCTCCTCTATTTCAGGGGGGAACACTGAAGCTTTCTTT. Protein sequence: CASSSISGGNTEAFF.

V is TRBV11-2 and J is TRBJ2-1; 9 nucleotides agree with TRBD2. The trim removed 5 bases at V and 5 bases at J, leaving 16 bases unmatched. Per the germline V gene, CDR1 is SGHAT and CDR2 is FQNNGV. The CDR3 runs to 18 residues. CDR3 sequence reads: CASSKLAGDKGSHNEQFF. The CDR3 DNA sequence: TGTGCCAGCAGCAAATTAGCGGGAGACAAGGGGTCACACAATGAGCAGTTCTTC.

This chain joins TRBV7-9 and TRBJ1-3; 7 bases are shared with TRBD1. The CDR3 loop spans 14 amino acids. V lost 3 bases to trimming and J lost 2 bases; unmatched junction nucleotides: 1. Germline CDR1 reads SEHNR; CDR2 reads FQNEAQ (reference sequence). CDR3 loop: CASSLTGTGNTIYF. The CDR3 DNA is TGTGCCAGCAGCTTGACAGGGACTGGAAACACCATATATTTT.

The chain uses TRBV7-8 and TRBJ1-1; D is unclear. Trimming left V 3 bases short and J 2 bases short, with 13 bases between. Germline V gene lookup returns CDR1 SGHVS and CDR2 FQNEAQ. The CDR3 covers 15 residues. CDR3 residues: CASSFGGSLNTEAFF. In DNA, the CDR3 is TGTGCCAGCAGCTTCGGAGGGAGTTTAAACACTGAAGCTTTCTTT.

CDR3 nucleotides: TGTGCCAGCAGGCCGGGTCGCACCACAGATACGCAGTATTTT. This codes for CASRPGRTTDTQYF. The chain joins TRBV6-5 to TRBJ2-3; D remains ambiguous. CDR1 is MNHEY and CDR2 is SVGAGI in the germline V gene. Trimming removed 6 bases at V and 2 bases at J, with 12 bases between. The CDR3 has 14 residues.

This chain uses TRBV19 with TRBJ2-3; no reliable D call. The CDR3 is made up of 14 amino acids. The V gene lost 0 bases and the J gene lost 6 bases, with 10 bases spanning the gap. CDR1 is LNHDA and CDR2 is SQIVND in the germline V gene (reference sequence). The CDR3, as DNA: TGTGCCAGTAGTATAGATCGTTGGGCGGATACGCAGTATTTT. This gives the protein CASSIDRWADTQYF. Looking up the rest from reference TRBV19 and TRBJ2-3 gives the full variable domain: DGGITQSPKYLFRKEGQNVTLSCEQNLNHDAMYWYRQDPGQGLRLIYYSQIVNDFQKGDIAEGYSVSREKKESFPLTVTSAQKNPTAFYLCASSIDRWADTQYFGPGTRLTVL.

The chain carries TRBV7-6 and TRBJ2-5; weak D call: TRBD2 (6 bases). V gave up 0 bases and J gave up 3 bases, with 11 bases separating them. Per the germline V gene, CDR1 is SGHVS and CDR2 is FNYEAQ. The CDR3 spans 15 residues. This CDR3 is CASSLASGSKETQYF. The DNA for the CDR3 is TGTGCCAGCAGCTTAGCTAGCGGCTCTAAAGAGACCCAGTACTTC.

J is TRBJ1-2 and V is TRBV2, with TRBD1 matching 9 bases. The V and J ends lost 6 bases and 7 bases, in that order; junction bases with no gene match: 3. In germline, CDR1 is SNHLY, CDR2 FYNNEI. The CDR3 length is 12 residues. This CDR3 reads CASRGQGSGYTF. CDR3 in DNA: TGTGCCAGCAGGGGACAGGGCTCTGGCTACACCTTC. Full variable domain (missing parts from reference TRBV2 and TRBJ1-2): EPEVTQTPSHQVTQMGQEVILRCVPISNHLYFYWYRQILGQKVEFLVSFYNNEISEKSEIFDDQFSVERPDGSNFTLKIRSTKLEDSAMYFCASRGQGSGYTFGSGTRLTVV.

The chain is built from TRBV28 and TRBJ2-2; TRBD1 agrees at 9 bases. The germline gives CDR1 MDHEN, CDR2 SYDVKM. V shed 11 bases and J 0 bases; nucleotides not matched to a gene: 16. The CDR3 contains 18 residues. The CDR3 is CAARIDTGGTANTGELFF. The CDR3 DNA follows: TGTGCCGCACGAATTGATACAGGGGGCACGGCGAACACCGGGGAGCTGTTTTTT.

V is TRBV5-1 and J is TRBJ1-5; TRBD1 aligns across 8 bases. CDR1 and CDR2 from the germline V gene are SGHRS and YFSETQ. The CDR3 sequence is 14 residues long. The V and J ends lost 2 bases and 5 bases, in that order; junction bases with no gene match: 3. The CDR3 DNA reads as TGCGCCAGCAGCTTAACAGGGGGGCATCAGCCCCAGCATTTT. This gives the protein CASSLTGGHQPQHF.

This clone was seen once. The chain uses TRBV19 and TRBJ2-1, with D perhaps matching TRBD2 (5 bases). Germline-derived CDR1 and CDR2 are LNHDA and SQIVND (reference sequence). This CDR3 has 15 amino acids. V lost 4 bases and J lost 0, with 10 bases in between. The CDR3 protein is CASSTAATSYNEQFF. DNA of the CDR3: TGTGCCAGTAGTACAGCGGCTACCTCCTACAATGAGCAGTTCTTC. Full variable domain (outside the CDR3, taken from reference TRBV19 and TRBJ2-1): DGGITQSPKYLFRKEGQNVTLSCEQNLNHDAMYWYRQDPGQGLRLIYYSQIVNDFQKGDIAEGYSVSREKKESFPLTVTSAQKNPTAFYLCASSTAATSYNEQFFGPGTRLTVL.

The chain links TRBV10-1 to TRBJ2-3, with 8 nucleotides matching TRBD2. The germline V gene encodes CDR1 WNHNN and CDR2 SYGVQD (reference sequence). Unmatched junction bases numbered 5, after V lost 4 bases and J lost 2 bases. The CDR3 sequence is 15 residues long. CDR3 nucleotides: TGCGCCAGCAGTGTGGAGCGGGGGTTCACAGATACGCAGTATTTT. This sequence encodes CASSVERGFTDTQYF.

CDR3 region: CASSFGQGNTEAFF. CDR3 sequence (DNA): TGTGCCAGCAGCTTCGGACAGGGGAACACTGAAGCTTTCTTT. The chain has TRBV7-6 and TRBJ1-1; 8 nucleotides match TRBD1. Germline CDR1 is SGHVS and CDR2 is FNYEAQ. The CDR3 is 14 residues long. V was pared by 3 bases and J by 1 base, with 1 base of the junction left unmatched.

This chain joins TRBV18 and TRBJ2-3; TRBD2 is a possible D gene (6 bases). V gave up 4 bases and J gave up 8 bases, with 19 bases separating them. CDR1 is KGHSH, CDR2 LQKENI, per germline. The CDR3 covers 15 residues. CDR3 nucleotides: TGTGCCAGCTCACTTGAAGCGGGTAAAGGTATTACGCAGTATTTT. Translation gives CASSLEAGKGITQYF.

V and J are TRBV10-3 and TRBJ2-2, with 10 bases fitting TRBD2. Germline V CDR1 and CDR2: ENHRY, SYGVKD. The CDR3 is 15 amino acids. Unmatched junction bases numbered 6, after V lost 7 bases and J lost 4 bases. CDR3 sequence: CAINSGGSSTGELFF. In DNA form, the CDR3 reads TGTGCCATCAATAGCGGGGGGTCAAGCACCGGGGAGCTGTTTTTT.